The 10 T cell receptor beta chains reported below all come from one sample, sequenced in a study of blood T cell repertoires in COVID-19 (dated by TCRdb to 2020 to 2021). Library creation used the immunoSEQ multiplex PCR assay. TCRdb's version of the immuneACCESS table is confined to in-frame rearrangements and falls short of the full clone set. An unresolved V gene accounts for under half of the shortfall where checked; the remainder is of unknown origin. The table for this sample lists some 72,000 clones; around nine tenths of them were counted only once. The ten most abundant clones make up under 6% of the sample. Specimen: peripheral blood. The origin of the receptors is a man between 50 and 59 years old with active COVID-19.

The rearrangement links TRBV29-1 to TRBJ2-7; 7 bases align to TRBD1. This CDR3 is built from 18 residues. CDR1 and CDR2 from the germline V gene are SQVTM and ANQGSEA. V trimming: 8 bases; J trimming: 3 bases; junction bases outside the gene matches: 25. For the CDR3, the DNA is TGCAGCCCAGCCGACGGGACAGCCCTTGTAGTCTTTTGCTACGAGCAGTACTTC. It yields the protein CSPADGTALVVFCYEQYF.

The chain combines TRBV6-6 with TRBJ2-2; no definite D call. Germline V gene sequence: CDR1 MNHNY, CDR2 SVGAGI (reference sequence). This CDR3 is 15 amino acids long. Trimming took off 5 bases at V and 2 bases at J, with 12 bases between the two ends. For the CDR3, the DNA is TGTGCCAGCAGTCCCTTACAGCCTAACACCGGGGAGCTGTTTTTT. Residues: CASSPLQPNTGELFF.

The CDR3 nucleotides read TGTGCCAGCAGCTCGCAGGGGGCTCAGAACACTGAAGCTTTCTTT. Residues: CASSSQGAQNTEAFF. The gene calls are TRBV3-1 (or the pseudogene TRBV3-2) and TRBJ1-1; TRBD1 matches at 8 bases. The germline CDR1 and CDR2 sequences are LGHDT and YNNKEL (reference sequence). There are 15 residues in the CDR3. V was clipped by 5 bases and J by 1 base; unmatched bases: 6.

V gene TRBV6-1 combines with J gene TRBJ2-1; D possibly corresponds to TRBD2 (6 bases). Deletions cut 4 bases from V and 2 bases from J, with 12 bases between. Germline loops: CDR1 MNHNS, CDR2 SASEGT. This CDR3 comprises 15 residues. The CDR3 region is CASSAGGATYNEQFF. The DNA for the CDR3 is TGTGCCAGCAGTGCAGGCGGGGCTACCTACAATGAGCAGTTCTTC.

The chain links TRBV2 to TRBJ2-5; D ambiguous. Germline V gives CDR1 SNHLY, CDR2 FYNNEI. Trimming removed 6 bases from V and 7 bases from J, with 9 bases in between. The length of the CDR3 is 11 residues. CDR3 amino acids: CASSTLGTQYF. Here the CDR3 DNA reads TGTGCCAGCAGCACGCTCGGGACCCAGTACTTC.

J is TRBJ2-7 and V is TRBV9; D gene unclear. CDR3 length: 15 amino acids. The ends were cut back, 0 bases at V and 0 bases at J, with 10 bases in the middle. Per germline, CDR1 SGDLS and CDR2 YYNGEE. Written as DNA, the CDR3 is TGTGCCAGCAGCGTAGGCGCCGTTCCCTCCTACGAGCAGTACTTC. This gives the protein CASSVGAVPSYEQYF.

This sequence joins TRBV9 and TRBJ2-1, with D possibly matching TRBD2 (5 bases). Germline CDR1 SGDLS, CDR2 YYNGEE. The CDR3 covers 14 residues. Trimming cost V 4 bases and J 10 bases, with 18 bases left between them. CDR3 sequence (DNA): TGTGCCAGCAGCCCAAGAACTCAACTAGTCGAGCAGTTCTTC. Amino acids: CASSPRTQLVEQFF.

The rearrangement joins TRBV11-2 to TRBJ2-2; 7 bases line up with TRBD1. This CDR3 comprises 13 residues. The germline gives CDR1 SGHAT, CDR2 FQNNGV. V trimming: 3 bases; J trimming: 7 bases; junction bases outside the gene matches: 2. The CDR3 bases are TGTGCCAGCAGCTTCACAGGGGACGGGGAGCTGTTTTTT. This sequence encodes CASSFTGDGELFF.

J is TRBJ2-7 and V is TRBV2; perhaps TRBD1 as D (5 bases). V lost 7 bases and J 7 bases, leaving 17 bases between the germline ends. Germline CDR1 and CDR2: SNHLY and FYNNEI. The CDR3 has 13 amino acids. This CDR3 reads CASKVGLPGEQYF. The CDR3 bases are TGTGCCAGCAAGGTTGGGCTCCCAGGGGAGCAGTACTTC.

This clone has a single count. The gene calls are TRBV5-6 and TRBJ2-5, with 9 nucleotides matching TRBD1. CDR1 and CDR2 (germline): SGHDT, YYEEEE. V shed 4 bases and J 2 bases; nucleotides not matched to a gene: 9. The CDR3 has 16 residues. CDR3 DNA sequence: TGTGCCAGCAGCGCCCCCGAGACAGGGGGTCAAGAGACCCAGTACTTC. Its protein is CASSAPETGGQETQYF.